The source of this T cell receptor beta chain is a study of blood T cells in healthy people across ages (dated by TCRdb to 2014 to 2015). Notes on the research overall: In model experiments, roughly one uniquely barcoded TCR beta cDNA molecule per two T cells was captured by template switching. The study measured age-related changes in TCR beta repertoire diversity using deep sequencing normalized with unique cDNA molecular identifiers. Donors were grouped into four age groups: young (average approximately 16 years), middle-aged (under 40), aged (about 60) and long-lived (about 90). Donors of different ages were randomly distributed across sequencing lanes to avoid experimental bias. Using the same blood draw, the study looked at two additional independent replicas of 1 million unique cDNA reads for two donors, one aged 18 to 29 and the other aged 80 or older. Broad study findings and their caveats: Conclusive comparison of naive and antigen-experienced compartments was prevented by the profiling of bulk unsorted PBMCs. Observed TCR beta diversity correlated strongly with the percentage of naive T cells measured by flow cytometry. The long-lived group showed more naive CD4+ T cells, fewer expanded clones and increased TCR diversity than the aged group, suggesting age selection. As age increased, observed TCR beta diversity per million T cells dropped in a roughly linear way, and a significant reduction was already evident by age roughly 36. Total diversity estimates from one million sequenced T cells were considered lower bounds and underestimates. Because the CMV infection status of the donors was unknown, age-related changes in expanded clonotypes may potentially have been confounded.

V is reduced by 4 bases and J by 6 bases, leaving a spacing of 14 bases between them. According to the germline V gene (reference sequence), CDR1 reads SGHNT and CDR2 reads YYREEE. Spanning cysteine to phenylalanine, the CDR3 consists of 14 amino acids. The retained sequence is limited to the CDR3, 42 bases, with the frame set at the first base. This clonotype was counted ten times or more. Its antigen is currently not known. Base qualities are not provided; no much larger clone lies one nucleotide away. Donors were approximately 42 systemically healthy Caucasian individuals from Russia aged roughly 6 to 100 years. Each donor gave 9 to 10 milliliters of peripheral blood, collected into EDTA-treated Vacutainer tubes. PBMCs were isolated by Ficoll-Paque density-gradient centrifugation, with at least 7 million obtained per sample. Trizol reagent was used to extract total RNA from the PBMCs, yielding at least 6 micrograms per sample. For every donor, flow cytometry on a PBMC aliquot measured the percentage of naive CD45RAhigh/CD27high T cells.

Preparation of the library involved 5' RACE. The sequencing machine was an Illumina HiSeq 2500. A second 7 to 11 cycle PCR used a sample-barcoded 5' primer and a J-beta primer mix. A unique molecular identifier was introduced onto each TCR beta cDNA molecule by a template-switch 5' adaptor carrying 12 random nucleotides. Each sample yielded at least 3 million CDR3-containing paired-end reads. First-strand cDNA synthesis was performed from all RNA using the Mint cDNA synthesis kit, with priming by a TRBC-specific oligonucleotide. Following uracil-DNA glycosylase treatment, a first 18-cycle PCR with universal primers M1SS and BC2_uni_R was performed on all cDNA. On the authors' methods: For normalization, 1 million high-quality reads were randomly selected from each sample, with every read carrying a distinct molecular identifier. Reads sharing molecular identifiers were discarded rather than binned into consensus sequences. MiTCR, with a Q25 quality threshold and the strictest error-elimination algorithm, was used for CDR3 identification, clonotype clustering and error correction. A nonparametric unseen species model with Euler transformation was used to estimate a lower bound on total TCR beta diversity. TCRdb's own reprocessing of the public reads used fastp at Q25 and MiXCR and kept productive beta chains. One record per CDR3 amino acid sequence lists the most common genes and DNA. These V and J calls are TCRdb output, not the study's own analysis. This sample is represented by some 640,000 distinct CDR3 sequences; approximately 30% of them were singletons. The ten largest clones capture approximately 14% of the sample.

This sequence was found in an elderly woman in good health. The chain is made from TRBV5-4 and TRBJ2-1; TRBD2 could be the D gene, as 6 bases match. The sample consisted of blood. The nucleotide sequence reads TGTGCCAGCAGCCTAGGACTTAGCGGCAATGAGCAGTTCTTC. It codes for CASSLGLSGNEQFF.